This TCR beta chain was recorded in a study of T cells after yellow fever vaccination. About the research overall: The authors prepared low-cell-number fractions using SMART-Seq v4 Ultra Low Input.

V dropped 3 bases and J dropped 0 bases, with 9 bases sitting between them. Germline CDR1 SGHAT, CDR2 FQNNGV. There are 15 residues in the CDR3. Overall study results and limits: Once the booster was given, most primary-vaccination clones reappeared, at more than 95% for CD4 and roughly 90% for CD8. Although the secondary response was weaker, it peaked faster, at day 5 versus 15.

TCR cDNA, made by 5'RACE template switching, carried an added universal primer site and UMIs. TCRdb ran MiXCR on the 5' RACE reads and lists one entry per CDR3 protein. The sample includes 500,000 to 550,000 distinct CDR3 sequences, about a fifth of them seen just once. This clonotype was seen many times. Its specificity is not known. This clonotype was obtained from a man between 18 and 29 years old who received the YFV17D yellow fever vaccine. This chain links TRBV11-2 with TRBJ2-4; no clear D gene. Specimen: PBMCs, collected less than 25 days after the first yellow fever vaccination. The CDR3 sequence: CASSFGQLAKNIQYF. The CDR3, as DNA: TGTGCCAGCAGCTTTGGGCAGCTAGCCAAAAACATTCAGTACTTC.